Listed here are 26 T cell receptor beta chains from one sample, sequenced in a study of cytomegalovirus exposure and HLA in healthy donors. TCRdb keeps only in-frame clones here, not all; method: immunoSEQ multiplex PCR. Here the sample spans more than 300,000 clones, about nine tenths being singletons. The sequenced sample consisted of PBMCs. Every receptor here comes from a young woman in good health and CMV-seronegative.

This rearrangement joins TRBV7-9 to TRBJ1-2; 7 positions agree with TRBD1. The CDR3 covers 15 residues. V lost 1 base to trimming and J lost 8 bases; unmatched junction nucleotides: 10. Germline CDR1 is SEHNR and CDR2 is FQNEAQ (reference sequence). CDR3 residues: CASSLVLQGLDGYTF. The CDR3 region has the DNA TGTGCCAGCAGCTTAGTCCTACAGGGGTTGGACGGCTACACCTTC.

The chain recombines TRBV28 with TRBJ2-7, with 10 bases fitting TRBD1. J gave up 2 bases and V 1 base, and 2 bases lay outside the gene matches. Germline CDR1 MDHEN, CDR2 SYDVKM. The CDR3 contains 15 residues. The CDR3 here is CASSLSGQGAYEQYF. The CDR3, as DNA: TGTGCCAGCAGTTTATCCGGACAGGGGGCCTACGAGCAGTACTTC.

This chain connects TRBV11-2 to TRBJ2-1; 11 bases match TRBD2. Germline CDR1 is SGHAT and CDR2 is FQNNGV. V trimming: 5 bases; J trimming: 3 bases; junction bases outside the gene matches: 9. This CDR3 contains 17 residues. The CDR3 reads CASSSDASGRIYNEQFF. The CDR3 DNA follows: TGTGCCAGCAGCAGCGACGCTAGCGGGAGGATCTACAATGAGCAGTTCTTC.

The V call is TRBV4-1, the J call TRBJ1-1; 9 bases are a match to TRBD1. The germline V gene encodes CDR1 MGHRA and CDR2 YSYEKL. This CDR3 region has 17 residues. With V trimmed by 2 bases and J by 1 base, 8 bases remained unmatched. CDR3 loop: CASSQPYRGRSNTEAFF. In DNA, the CDR3 is TGCGCCAGCAGCCAACCTTACAGGGGGCGGTCGAACACTGAAGCTTTCTTT.

This rearrangement joins TRBV30 to TRBJ2-1, with D perhaps matching TRBD2 (5 bases). Germline values: CDR1 GTSNPN, CDR2 SVGIG (reference sequence). The V gene lost 2 bases and the J gene lost 0 bases, with 8 bases spanning the gap. The CDR3 sequence is 14 residues long. CDR3 bases: TGTGCCTGGAGTACGGGGTTCTCCTACAATGAGCAGTTCTTC. Its protein product is CAWSTGFSYNEQFF.

The rearrangement joins TRBV4-1 to TRBJ1-2; D unclear. The germline V gene has CDR1 MGHRA and CDR2 YSYEKL. The germline V and J ends were trimmed by 2 bases and 4 bases, with 17 bases remaining between them. The CDR3 runs 16 residues. This chain's CDR3 is CASSQSGGGRTYGYTF. In DNA, the CDR3 is TGCGCCAGCAGCCAAAGTGGAGGTGGCAGGACCTATGGCTACACCTTC.

The V gene is TRBV5-1, the J gene TRBJ1-4; the match to TRBD1 covers 10 bases. This CDR3 region has 17 residues. The J segment lost 7 bases and the V segment lost 2 bases, leaving 11 bases of the junction unmatched. CDR1 is SGHRS, CDR2 YFSETQ, per germline. The CDR3 here is CASSFGQGVFRGEKLFF. The DNA of the CDR3 is TGCGCCAGCAGCTTCGGACAGGGGGTGTTTAGGGGTGAAAAACTGTTTTTT. The whole variable domain, filled in from reference TRBV5-1 and TRBJ1-4, reads KAGVTQTPRYLIKTRGQQVTLSCSPISGHRSVSWYQQTPGQGLQFLFEYFSETQRNKGNFPGRFSGRQFSNSRSEMNVSTLELGDSALYLCASSFGQGVFRGEKLFFGSGTQLSVL.

Details on this clone: Additional DNA sequences in this sample encode the identical CDR3. This sequence joins TRBV30 and TRBJ1-2; TRBD1 aligns across 10 bases. Losses at the gene ends were 0 bases for V and 5 bases for J; bases not matched to a gene: 3. The CDR3 extends over 14 amino acids. The germline V gene encodes CDR1 GTSNPN and CDR2 SVGIG (reference sequence). The CDR3 DNA is TGTGCCTGGAGTGTAGGGACAGGGGCATATGGCTACACCTTC. Translation: CAWSVGTGAYGYTF.

The rearrangement links TRBV2 to TRBJ1-1; D is ambiguous. Germline V CDR1 and CDR2: SNHLY, FYNNEI. V lost 6 bases and J 4 bases, leaving 18 bases between the germline ends. The CDR3 consists of 15 residues. CDR3 nucleotide sequence: TGTGCCAGCAGCGATCGGACGGACTTGGGCACTGAAGCTTTCTTT. This translates into CASSDRTDLGTEAFF.

This clone came up once. The chain couples TRBV15 to TRBJ2-7, with D possibly TRBD1 on 6 matching bases. This CDR3 contains 18 residues. V lost 3 bases, J lost 3 bases, and 24 bases lay in between. Germline loops: CDR1 LNHNV, CDR2 YYDKDF (reference sequence). The CDR3 protein is CATSSPPRAPGTIYEQYF. The CDR3 DNA follows: TGTGCCACCAGCAGCCCCCCAAGAGCGCCCGGGACAATCTACGAGCAGTACTTC.

The chain couples TRBV5-1 to TRBJ1-1; the match to TRBD1 covers 7 bases. The V gene's germline CDR1 is SGHRS and CDR2 YFSETQ. V was clipped by 1 base and J by 7 bases; unmatched bases: 4. The CDR3 is made up of 13 amino acids. CDR3 sequence (DNA): TGCGCCAGCAGCTTGACGGACAGGTATGAAGCTTTCTTT. Its protein is CASSLTDRYEAFF.

The J gene is TRBJ2-4, the V gene TRBV18; D gene unclear. The CDR3 is 18 amino acids. Looked up from germline, CDR1 is KGHSH and CDR2 is LQKENI. Trimming left V 0 bases short and J 0 bases short, with 15 bases between. CDR3 coding DNA: TGTGCCAGCTCACCACCCCCCTACTCTCAAGAAGCCAAAAACATTCAGTACTTC. Its protein is CASSPPPYSQEAKNIQYF.

The chain uses TRBV28 and TRBJ2-7; D not certain. With 3 bases removed from V and 3 bases from J, the gap between germline ends came to 9 bases. This CDR3 comprises 13 residues. CDR1 and CDR2 (germline): MDHEN, SYDVKM. For the CDR3, the DNA is TGTGCCAGCAGTTTCCACCCTAGCTACGAGCAGTACTTC. It is translated as CASSFHPSYEQYF.

The chain combines TRBV6-1 with TRBJ1-2; 7 bases align to TRBD1. This CDR3 has 15 residues. Trimming removed 7 bases from V and 0 bases from J; junction bases left unmatched: 8. CDR1 and CDR2 from the germline V gene are MNHNS and SASEGT. CDR3 amino acids: CASKLQGDTNYGYTF. The CDR3 region has the DNA TGTGCCAGCAAGCTGCAGGGGGACACTAACTATGGCTACACCTTC.

V gene TRBV14 combines with J gene TRBJ2-4, with D possibly TRBD2 on 5 matching bases. The germline V and J ends were trimmed by 1 base and 8 bases, with 12 bases remaining between them. CDR1 is SGHDN, CDR2 FVKESK, per germline. The CDR3 is 14 amino acids. CDR3 region: CASSQGGIGDIQYF. The CDR3 nucleotides read TGTGCCAGCAGCCAAGGGGGAATCGGGGACATTCAGTACTTC.

The chain recombines TRBV5-1 with TRBJ2-5; D might be TRBD2 (6 bases). Between the trimmed V and J ends, which lost 6 bases and 5 bases, there was a span of 20 bases. The V gene's germline CDR1 is SGHRS and CDR2 YFSETQ. CDR3 length equals 15 residues. For the CDR3, the DNA is TGCGCCAGCACCCCAGCGGGTCCCCCCGGGGAGACCCAGTACTTC. Translating gives CASTPAGPPGETQYF. The entire variable domain, with the rest obtained from reference TRBV5-1 and TRBJ2-5, is as follows: KAGVTQTPRYLIKTRGQQVTLSCSPISGHRSVSWYQQTPGQGLQFLFEYFSETQRNKGNFPGRFSGRQFSNSRSEMNVSTLELGDSALYLCASTPAGPPGETQYFGPGTRLLVL.

The rearrangement links TRBV5-1 to TRBJ2-7, with 13 bases lining up with TRBD2. In germline, CDR1 is SGHRS, CDR2 YFSETQ. V dropped 5 bases and J dropped 4; count of bases not matched to a gene: 6. The CDR3 sequence is 15 residues long. The CDR3 bases are TGCGCCAGCAGTTCCGGGACTAGCGGGATTTACGAGCAGTACTTC. This encodes CASSSGTSGIYEQYF. Full variable domain (outside the CDR3, taken from reference TRBV5-1 and TRBJ2-7): KAGVTQTPRYLIKTRGQQVTLSCSPISGHRSVSWYQQTPGQGLQFLFEYFSETQRNKGNFPGRFSGRQFSNSRSEMNVSTLELGDSALYLCASSSGTSGIYEQYFGPGTRLTVT.

V usage is TRBV5-1 and J usage is TRBJ2-1; D unclear. The germline V and J ends were trimmed by 4 bases and 2 bases, with 13 bases remaining between them. Germline-derived CDR1 and CDR2 are SGHRS and YFSETQ. The CDR3 contains 15 residues. The DNA of the CDR3 is TGCGCCAGCAGCCTGGTGAGGTTCCCCTACAATGAGCAGTTCTTC. Protein sequence: CASSLVRFPYNEQFF.

The rearrangement uses TRBV29-1 and TRBJ1-2; D gene uncertain. This CDR3 contains 10 residues. Germline CDR1 SQVTM, CDR2 ANQGSEA. The germline V and J ends were trimmed by 3 bases and 6 bases, with 5 bases remaining between them. The CDR3: CSVERDGYTF. The CDR3 DNA follows: TGCAGCGTTGAGAGGGATGGCTACACCTTC.

J is TRBJ1-5 and V is TRBV19; 9 bases agree with TRBD1. The CDR3 spans 14 residues. CDR1 is LNHDA and CDR2 is SQIVND in the germline V gene (reference sequence). V dropped 6 bases and J dropped 7; count of bases not matched to a gene: 7. Here the CDR3 DNA reads TGTGCCAGTAGACCGGGACAGGGAACACAGCCCCAGCATTTT. It translates to CASRPGQGTQPQHF. Looking up the rest from reference TRBV19 and TRBJ1-5 gives the full variable domain: DGGITQSPKYLFRKEGQNVTLSCEQNLNHDAMYWYRQDPGQGLRLIYYSQIVNDFQKGDIAEGYSVSREKKESFPLTVTSAQKNPTAFYLCASRPGQGTQPQHFGDGTRLSIL.

This chain joins TRBV19 and TRBJ1-5; a possible D gene is TRBD1 (6 bases). Germline-derived CDR1 and CDR2 are LNHDA and SQIVND (reference sequence). CDR3 length equals 14 residues. V was shortened by 6 bases and J by 5 bases, with 14 bases between the two germline ends. This chain's CDR3 is CASRDRASYQPQHF. The CDR3 region has the DNA TGTGCCAGTAGGGACAGAGCGAGCTATCAGCCCCAGCATTTT.

The chain recombines TRBV27 with TRBJ2-1; TRBD2 matches at 9 bases. The CDR3 runs 16 residues. The V gene's germline CDR1 is MNHEY and CDR2 SMNVEV (reference sequence). Unmatched junction bases numbered 10, after V lost 3 bases and J lost 7 bases. In DNA form, the CDR3 reads TGTGCCAGCAGTTTGCCAAAAGCGGGGGGCTTTAATGAGCAGTTCTTC. Protein sequence: CASSLPKAGGFNEQFF.

This rearrangement joins TRBV9 to TRBJ1-1, with a possible D match to TRBD1 (6 bases). The CDR3 loop spans 15 amino acids. Germline lookup yields CDR1 SGDLS and CDR2 YYNGEE. V was pared by 4 bases and J by 4 bases, with 17 bases between. In DNA form, the CDR3 reads TGTGCCAGCAGCCCTCTCGGGCGGGGGCCCACTGAAGCTTTCTTT. This sequence encodes CASSPLGRGPTEAFF.

V usage is TRBV28 and J usage is TRBJ2-6; no clear D gene. Germline loops: CDR1 MDHEN, CDR2 SYDVKM. Trimming stripped 2 bases from V and 0 bases from J, with 17 bases between. There are 19 residues in the CDR3. CDR3 in DNA: TGTGCCAGCAGTTTACCATCCCCAGGAAAAAGCTCTGGGGCCAACGTCCTGACTTTC. Its translation: CASSLPSPGKSSGANVLTF.

This clone was observed a few times. The chain is built from TRBV30 and TRBJ1-4; the D gene is possibly TRBD1 (5 bases). The V end lost 7 bases, the J end lost 2 bases, and 14 bases lay between the germline ends. Germline V gene sequence: CDR1 GTSNPN, CDR2 SVGIG (reference sequence). The length of the CDR3 is 14 residues. CDR3 DNA: TGTGCCTTAGCCGGGGGGAGGACTAATGAAAAACTGTTTTTT. Its translation: CALAGGRTNEKLFF.

The V and J genes are TRBV28 and TRBJ1-5, with D perhaps TRBD1 (5 bases). Germline V lookup: CDR1 MDHEN, CDR2 SYDVKM. The CDR3 is 15 residues long. Deletions cut 6 bases from V and 1 base from J, with 13 bases between. The CDR3 DNA sequence: TGTGCCAGCAGAGGGAGGGGCCCAAGCAATCAGCCCCAGCATTTT. Translating gives CASRGRGPSNQPQHF.